The rows below give T cell receptor beta chains drawn from one sample of a study of T-cell reconstitution after alpha-beta-depleted transplantation in children. TCRdb independently ran MiXCR on the PCR reads; one entry per CDR3 protein. The sample has 180,000 or so distinct CDR3 sequences, 5% to 6.5% seen once; the top ten hold roughly 4.5%. Sequenced material: PBMCs, taken before TCRalphabeta/CD19-depleted stem cell transplant. All receptors come from a girl in the first two years of life with combined immunodeficiency, due to receive a stem cell transplant. Each CDR3 is given with its conserved first and last residue. The order of the fields is CDR3 length, D gene, clone size, V gene, J gene, CDR3 DNA, CDR3 protein. D genes are given only for firm matches. Clone size is given for some rows only: seen once, a few or many times, or a class if the clone is expanded.

>14|.|.|TRBV24-1|TRBJ2-1
TGTGCCACCAGTGATTTGGGACTGAACAATGAGCAGTTCTTC
CATSDLGLNNEQFF
>12|.|many|TRBV6-5|TRBJ2-1
TGTGCCAGCAGTTACGGCTCCAATGAGCAGTTCTTC
CASSYGSNEQFF
>15|TRBD2|many|TRBV7-2|TRBJ2-7
TGTGCCAGCAGCCACACTAGCGGGAGAACCTACGAGCAGTACTTC
CASSHTSGRTYEQYF
>16|TRBD1|few|TRBV7-9|TRBJ2-7
TGTGCCAGCAGCTTAGCCGGGACAGGGCTGTCCTACGAGCAGTACTTC
CASSLAGTGLSYEQYF
>11|.|many|TRBV24-1|TRBJ2-1
TGTGCCACGGGTCTGAGCAATGAGCAGTTCTTC
CATGLSNEQFF
>16|TRBD2|many|TRBV7-9|TRBJ2-1
TGTGCCAGCAGCCCAAGGCTAGCGGGGTCCTACAATGAGCAGTTCTTC
CASSPRLAGSYNEQFF
>14|.|many|TRBV20-1|TRBJ1-2
TGCAGTGCTAGAAACCCCGGGCTTAACTATGGCTACACCTTC
CSARNPGLNYGYTF
>14|TRBD2|many|TRBV12-3/TRBV12-4|TRBJ2-3
TGTGCCAGCAGTTTCGGAGCGGGGCCAGATACGCAGTATTTT
CASSFGAGPDTQYF
>14|.|many|TRBV9|TRBJ1-1
TGTGCCAGCAGCGTCGGACGGGGGGACACTGAAGCTTTCTTT
CASSVGRGDTEAFF
>16|TRBD2|.|TRBV11-2|TRBJ2-1
TGTGCCAGCAGCCCCTTAGCGGGGCCCTCCTACAATGAGCAGTTCTTC
CASSPLAGPSYNEQFF
>16|TRBD1|few|TRBV5-1|TRBJ1-6
TGCGCCAGCAGCCGGGGGACAGGGGAGATCAATTCACCCCTCCACTTT
CASSRGTGEINSPLHF
>11|.|many|TRBV2|TRBJ1-3
TGTGCCAGCAGTGCCGGAAACACCATATATTTT
CASSAGNTIYF
>16|.|few|TRBV20-1|TRBJ2-5
TGCAGTGCCGACACTAAGCATCTCGGGCGGGTCGAGACCCAGTACTTC
CSADTKHLGRVETQYF
>13|.|few|TRBV4-2|TRBJ2-7
TGTGCCATCAGCCCCGGGACGGGATACGAGCAGTACTTC
CAISPGTGYEQYF
>15|.|many|TRBV20-1|TRBJ2-7
TGCAGTGCCCCAACCCAGGGGCCGACCTCCTACGAGCAGTACTTC
CSAPTQGPTSYEQYF
>13|TRBD1|many|TRBV29-1|TRBJ1-1
TGCAGCGTTGATACGACAGGGATCGCTGAAGCTTTCTTT
CSVDTTGIAEAFF
>12|.|many|TRBV6-5|TRBJ2-2
TGTGCCAGCAGTTACTTCACCGGGGAGCTGTTTTTT
CASSYFTGELFF
>15|.|many|TRBV2|TRBJ1-3
TGTGCCAGCATCCAAATGTCCGTCTCTGGAAACACCATATATTTT
CASIQMSVSGNTIYF
>14|.|many|TRBV4-3|TRBJ2-1
TGCGCCAGCAGCCAAGATTACCTTTACAATGAGCAGTTCTTC
CASSQDYLYNEQFF
>17|TRBD2|.|TRBV5-6|TRBJ2-5
TGTGCCAGCAGCTACACCCTAGCGGCCCGGTGGGAGGAGACCCAGTACTTC
CASSYTLAARWEETQYF
>14|TRBD2|many|TRBV4-2|TRBJ2-1
TGTGCCAGCAGCCAAGAGGGACTAGCCATTGAGCAGTTCTTC
CASSQEGLAIEQFF
>13|.|many|TRBV29-1|TRBJ2-7
TGCAGCGTCCCTCGGGGGGCCGCCTACGAGCAGTACTTC
CSVPRGAAYEQYF
>15|.|many|TRBV4-1|TRBJ2-3
TGCGCCAGCAGCCAAGGAAGGGGATTTACAGATACGCAGTATTTT
CASSQGRGFTDTQYF
>17|TRBD2|many|TRBV7-6|TRBJ2-1
TGTGCCAGCAGCGCGAGGGTGGGACTAGCGGCCTACAATGAGCAGTTCTTC
CASSARVGLAAYNEQFF
>15|.|many|TRBV18|TRBJ1-1
TGTGCCAGCTCACCACCGTATGGGTTGGGGACTGAAGCTTTCTTT
CASSPPYGLGTEAFF
>15|TRBD1|many|TRBV6-5|TRBJ2-4
TGTGCCAGCAGTTATTTGACAGGGGCCAAAAACATTCAGTACTTC
CASSYLTGAKNIQYF
>15|.|.|TRBV19|TRBJ2-1
TGTGCCAGTATGCCGCACGGGGCGTCCTACAATGAGCAGTTCTTC
CASMPHGASYNEQFF
>12|.|many|TRBV25-1|TRBJ2-3
TGTGCCAGCAGTGAGTTCACAGATACGCAGTATTTT
CASSEFTDTQYF
>11|.|many|TRBV20-1|TRBJ2-3
TGCAGTGCCCCAACGGCGGATACGCAGTATTTT
CSAPTADTQYF
>13|.|.|TRBV18|TRBJ2-1
TGTGCCAGCCGGCCAACAGGGATTAATGAGCAGTTCTTC
CASRPTGINEQFF
>15|.|many|TRBV29-1|TRBJ1-2
TGCAGCGTTGAGGGAATAGCGGGTGTCAACTATGGCTACACCTTC
CSVEGIAGVNYGYTF
>14|TRBD1|many|TRBV7-6|TRBJ2-7
TGTGCCAGCAGCATGATGGGACAGGACTACGAGCAGTACTTC
CASSMMGQDYEQYF
>13|.|many|TRBV20-1|TRBJ1-2
TGCAGTGCTAGAGATCTAGGTTCTTATGGCTACACCTTC
CSARDLGSYGYTF
>17|.|many|TRBV11-1|TRBJ2-4
TGTGCCAGCAGCTTAGGGTTTTCAGAATATGCTGAAAACATTCAGTACTTC
CASSLGFSEYAENIQYF
>14|TRBD2|many|TRBV29-1|TRBJ2-2
TGCAGCGTGCGGGGGGCCCCGAACACCGGGGAGCTGTTTTTT
CSVRGAPNTGELFF
>19|TRBD1|many|TRBV20-1|TRBJ2-7
TGCAGTGCTAGAGATACCACACAAAAAACGGGACAGGGTTCCTACGAGCAGTACTTC
CSARDTTQKTGQGSYEQYF
>17|TRBD2|few|TRBV4-2|TRBJ2-1
TGTGCCAGCAGCCACCTTATAGCGGGGGGGTCCTACAATGAGCAGTTCTTC
CASSHLIAGGSYNEQFF
>17|TRBD1|.|TRBV3-1|TRBJ2-1
TGTGCCACCTCCCAATTAGGACAGGGGATATCCTACAATGAGCAGTTCTTC
CATSQLGQGISYNEQFF
>15|.|many|TRBV20-1|TRBJ2-1
TGCAGTGCTAGAGATCCGGGTAGGGATTACAATGAGCAGTTCTTC
CSARDPGRDYNEQFF
>15|.|many|TRBV7-9|TRBJ1-1
TGTGCCAGCAGCTTAGCAACCTACAGGGTCACTGAAGCTTTCTTT
CASSLATYRVTEAFF
>13|TRBD2|many|TRBV29-1|TRBJ2-1
TGCAGCGTTGGCACTAGCGGGAGGGCTGAGCAGTTCTTC
CSVGTSGRAEQFF
>16|TRBD2|many|TRBV3-1|TRBJ2-5
TGTGCCAGCAGCCAAAGTGGGGCGGGAGGGGCAGAGACCCAGTACTTC
CASSQSGAGGAETQYF
>12|.|many|TRBV4-1|TRBJ1-1
TGCGCCAGCAGCCAAGATAATACTGAAGCTTTCTTT
CASSQDNTEAFF
>15|TRBD2|many|TRBV7-3|TRBJ2-2
TGTGCCAGCAGCTTAAGCGGGAGTGGCACCGGGGAGCTGTTTTTT
CASSLSGSGTGELFF
>14|TRBD1|many|TRBV28|TRBJ2-2
TGTGCCAGCAGGGCCGGGACAGGAACCGGGGAGCTGTTTTTT
CASRAGTGTGELFF
>18|.|many|TRBV21-1|TRBJ2-4
TGTGCCAGCAGCAAAAAGCAAAACAGGGATCTAGCCAAAAACATTCAGTACTTC
CASSKKQNRDLAKNIQYF
>17|TRBD2|many|TRBV5-1|TRBJ2-1
TGCGCCAGCAGCTTGGTTTCCGCGGGGGGAGTCTACAATGAGCAGTTCTTC
CASSLVSAGGVYNEQFF
>18|TRBD2|many|TRBV4-1|TRBJ2-3
TGCGCCAGCAGCCAACACGGACTAGCGGGGATTAGCACAGATACGCAGTATTTT
CASSQHGLAGISTDTQYF
>17|.|many|TRBV7-9|TRBJ2-1
TGTGCCAGCAGCACCCCCCTTAGGGTGAGCTCCTACAATGAGCAGTTCTTC
CASSTPLRVSSYNEQFF
>15|.|many|TRBV12-3/TRBV12-4|TRBJ1-2
TGTGCCAGCAGTTTTTTTGTACAGGAGGCCTATGGCTACACCTTC
CASSFFVQEAYGYTF
>13|.|many|TRBV5-1|TRBJ1-1
TGCGCCAGCTCCTTTGGGGGTACGGTTGAAGCTTTCTTT
CASSFGGTVEAFF
>14|.|.|TRBV4-2|TRBJ1-5
TGTGCCAGCAGCCCTGGACTGACCAATCAGCCCCAGCATTTT
CASSPGLTNQPQHF
>16|.|many|TRBV28|TRBJ2-3
TGTGCCAGCAGTTTCACCCGGACATCTAGCACAGATACGCAGTATTTT
CASSFTRTSSTDTQYF
>15|.|many|TRBV7-6|TRBJ2-5
TGTGCCAGCAGCCATGGTTGGGGCGCCGGGGAGACCCAGTACTTC
CASSHGWGAGETQYF
>12|TRBD2|many|TRBV29-1|TRBJ2-7
TGCAGCGTCACTAGCGACTCCTACGAGCAGTACTTC
CSVTSDSYEQYF
>17|TRBD1|many|TRBV4-3|TRBJ1-1
TGCGCCAGCAGCCAAGATAAGTGGGAGGGGGCGAACACTGAAGCTTTCTTT
CASSQDKWEGANTEAFF
>17|.|many|TRBV15|TRBJ2-1
TGTGCCACCAGCAGAGATTCGGGGGCATACTCCTACAATGAGCAGTTCTTC
CATSRDSGAYSYNEQFF
>13|.|many|TRBV29-1|TRBJ2-7
TGCAGCGTTGTTCCGGCTAACGGCTACGAGCAGTACTTC
CSVVPANGYEQYF
>14|.|few|TRBV4-3|TRBJ2-3
TGCGCCAGCAGCCAAGGAGGGTTAGGAGATACGCAGTATTTT
CASSQGGLGDTQYF